The rows below give T cell receptor beta chains drawn from one sample of a study of cytomegalovirus exposure and HLA in healthy donors. TCRdb keeps only in-frame clones here, not all; method: immunoSEQ multiplex PCR. Counted here are more than 150,000 clones, 77% occurring once; the ten biggest clones make up about 1.5%. Sequencing was performed on PBMCs. The receptor source for this set is a man in his late teens or twenties in good health and CMV-seronegative. Each CDR3 is given with its conserved first and last residue. Fields, in order: CDR3 protein, CDR3 DNA, clone size, D gene, V gene, J gene. The D gene is left open where the match is weak. Expanded clones get a size class; other rows say once, few or many, or leave the size out.

CASSWTSNTDTQYF	TGTGCCAGCAGTTGGACTAGCAACACAGATACGCAGTATTTT	NA	TRBD2	TRBV27	TRBJ2-3
CASKDGDATYNEQFF	TGTGCCAGCAAGGACGGGGATGCCACCTACAATGAGCAGTTCTTC	NA	NA	TRBV13	TRBJ2-1
CASSDGGATDTQYF	TGTGCCAGCAGTGATGGTGGGGCCACAGATACGCAGTATTTT	NA	NA	TRBV6-4	TRBJ2-3
CASSPIDRGRMNTEAFF	TGTGCCAGTAGCCCAATCGACAGGGGGAGGATGAACACTGAAGCTTTCTTT	NA	TRBD1	TRBV19	TRBJ1-1
CASSYSGQRNTEAFF	TGTGCCAGCAGTTACTCGGGACAGCGGAACACTGAAGCTTTCTTT	NA	TRBD1	TRBV6-5	TRBJ1-1
CASSLYPSGKQETQYF	TGCGCCAGCAGCTTGTATCCTAGCGGGAAACAAGAGACCCAGTACTTC	NA	TRBD2	TRBV5-1	TRBJ2-5
CASSLRGEKVYEQYF	TGTGCCAGCAGCTTACGGGGAGAGAAGGTATACGAGCAGTACTTC	NA	NA	TRBV11-2	TRBJ2-7
CASRQPGQGYEQYF	TGTGCCAGTAGGCAACCGGGACAGGGGTACGAGCAGTACTTC	NA	TRBD1	TRBV19	TRBJ2-7
CASSLWDRATDTQYF	TGCGCCAGCAGCTTGTGGGACAGGGCCACAGATACGCAGTATTTT	NA	TRBD1	TRBV5-1	TRBJ2-3
CASSVGTGRGEQFF	TGTGCCAGCAGCGTAGGCACCGGGAGGGGTGAGCAGTTCTTC	NA	TRBD2	TRBV9	TRBJ2-1
CASSLRDRGYAGELFF	TGTGCCAGCAGCTTAAGGGACAGGGGATATGCCGGGGAGCTGTTTTTT	few	TRBD1	TRBV7-9	TRBJ2-2
CARGTASGNTIYF	TGTGCCAGGGGGACAGCCTCTGGAAACACCATATATTTT	NA	TRBD1	TRBV2	TRBJ1-3
CASNFGGRAPNEQFF	TGTGCCAGCAATTTTGGCGGGAGGGCCCCCAATGAGCAGTTCTTC	NA	TRBD2	TRBV9	TRBJ2-1
CASSFGTGGVGYTF	TGTGCCAGCAGCTTCGGGACAGGGGGCGTTGGCTACACCTTC	NA	TRBD1	TRBV5-6	TRBJ1-2
CASSPSGLSTDTQYF	TGTGCCAGCAGCCCAAGCGGGCTTAGCACAGATACGCAGTATTTT	NA	NA	TRBV9	TRBJ2-3
CASSGGQGRNTEAFF	TGTGCCAGCAGCGGCGGACAGGGGCGGAACACTGAAGCTTTCTTT	NA	TRBD1	TRBV7-6	TRBJ1-1
CASSPGDRANSPLHF	TGTGCCAGCAGCCCCGGGGACAGGGCAAATTCACCCCTCCACTTT	NA	TRBD1	TRBV7-9	TRBJ1-6
CASSTFPGLNQPQHF	TGTGCCAGCAGCACCTTTCCGGGTCTCAATCAGCCCCAGCATTTT	NA	NA	TRBV7-8	TRBJ1-5
CASSFETGLGYGYTF	TGTGCCAGCAGCTTTGAGACAGGTCTCGGCTATGGCTACACCTTC	few	NA	TRBV5-4	TRBJ1-2
CASSLAQGGTEAFF	TGTGCCAGCAGCTTAGCCCAGGGCGGCACTGAAGCTTTCTTT	few	NA	TRBV7-6	TRBJ1-1
CASSPEIDRTQYF	TGCGCCAGCAGCCCAGAAATAGACAGGACCCAGTACTTC	NA	NA	TRBV5-1	TRBJ2-5
CASSWDRGNEQFF	TGTGCCAGCAGCTGGGACAGGGGGAATGAGCAGTTCTTC	NA	TRBD1	TRBV7-9	TRBJ2-1